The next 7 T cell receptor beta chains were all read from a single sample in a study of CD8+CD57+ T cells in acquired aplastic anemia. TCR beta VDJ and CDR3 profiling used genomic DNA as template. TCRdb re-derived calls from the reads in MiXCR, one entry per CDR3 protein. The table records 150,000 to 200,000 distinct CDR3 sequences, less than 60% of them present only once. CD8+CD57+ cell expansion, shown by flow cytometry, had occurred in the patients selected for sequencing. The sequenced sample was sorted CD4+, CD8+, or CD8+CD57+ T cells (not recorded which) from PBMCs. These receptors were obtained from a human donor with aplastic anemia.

Written as DNA, the CDR3 is TGTGCCACCAGTGAAGGGATCCGACAGTACTTC. It specifies CATSEGIRQYF. The V gene is TRBV24-1, the J gene TRBJ2-5; no firm D call. The germline gives CDR1 KGHDR, CDR2 SFDVKD. This CDR3 has 11 residues. V was clipped by 4 bases and J by 11 bases, with 10 bases between them.

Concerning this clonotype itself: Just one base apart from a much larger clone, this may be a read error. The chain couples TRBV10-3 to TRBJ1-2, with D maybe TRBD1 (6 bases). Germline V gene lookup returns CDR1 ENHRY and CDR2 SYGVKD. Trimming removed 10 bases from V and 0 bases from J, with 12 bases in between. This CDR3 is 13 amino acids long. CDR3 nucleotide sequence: TGTGCCAGCGTGGCAGGGGCTAACTATGGCTACACCTTC. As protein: CASVAGANYGYTF.

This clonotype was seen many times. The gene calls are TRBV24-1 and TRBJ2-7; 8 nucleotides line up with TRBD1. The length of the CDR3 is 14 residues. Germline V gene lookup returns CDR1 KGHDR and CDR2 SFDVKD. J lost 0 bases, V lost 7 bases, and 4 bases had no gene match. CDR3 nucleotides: TGTGCCACCAGCCCCGGGACAGGCTCCTACGAGCAGTACTTC. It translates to CATSPGTGSYEQYF.

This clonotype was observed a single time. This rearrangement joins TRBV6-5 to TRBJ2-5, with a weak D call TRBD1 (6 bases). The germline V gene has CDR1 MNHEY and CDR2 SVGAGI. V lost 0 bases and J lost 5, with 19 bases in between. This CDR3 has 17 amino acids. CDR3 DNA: TGTGCCAGCAGTTACTCGAAGGGACCGGCGAGGGGGGAGACCCAGTACTTC. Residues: CASSYSKGPARGETQYF.

The CDR3: CASSTWRADTQYF. The CDR3 DNA reads TGTGCCAGTAGTACGTGGCGCGCAGATACGCAGTATTTT. This chain connects TRBV19 to TRBJ2-3, with no clear D. Germline lookup yields CDR1 LNHDA and CDR2 SQIVND (reference sequence). The CDR3 spans 13 residues. Trimming shortened V by 4 bases and J by 4 bases, and 9 bases separated the two germline ends. Looking up the rest from reference TRBV19 and TRBJ2-3 gives the full variable domain: DGGITQSPKYLFRKEGQNVTLSCEQNLNHDAMYWYRQDPGQGLRLIYYSQIVNDFQKGDIAEGYSVSREKKESFPLTVTSAQKNPTAFYLCASSTWRADTQYFGPGTRLTVL.

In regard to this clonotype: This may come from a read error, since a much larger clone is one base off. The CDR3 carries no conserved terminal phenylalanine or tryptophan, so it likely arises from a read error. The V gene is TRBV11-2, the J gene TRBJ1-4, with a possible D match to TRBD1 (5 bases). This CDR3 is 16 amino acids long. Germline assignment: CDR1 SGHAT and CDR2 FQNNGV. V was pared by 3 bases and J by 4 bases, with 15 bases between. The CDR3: CASSFVSGTSNEKLFS. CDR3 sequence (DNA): TGTGCCAGCAGCTTTGTCTCCGGGACTAGTAATGAAAAACTGTTTTCT.

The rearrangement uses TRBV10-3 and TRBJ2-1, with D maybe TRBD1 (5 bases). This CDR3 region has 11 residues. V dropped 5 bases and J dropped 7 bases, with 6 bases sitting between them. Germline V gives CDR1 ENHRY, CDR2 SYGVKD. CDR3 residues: CAISTGNEQFF. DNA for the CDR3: TGTGCCATCAGTACAGGAAATGAGCAGTTCTTC.